This entry is about one T cell receptor (beta chain). Its antigen is undetermined. This CDR3 has 12 amino acids. Germline lookup yields CDR1 MNHNS and CDR2 SASEGT. Between the trimmed V and J ends, which lost 6 bases and 6 bases, there was a span of 8 bases. This entry is derived from a study of CD8+CD57+ T cells in acquired aplastic anemia. Whole-study context: DNA from sorted CD4+ and CD8+ cells averaged approximately 2.9 ug. Study-level findings and limits: CD8+ Simpson's diversity showed no significant patient-control difference. The same twenty-nine CD8+ CDR3 sequences occurred in patients and in controls.

Profiles of TCR beta VDJ and CDR3 were generated from a genomic DNA template. TCRdb redid the calling of the reads with MiXCR, one entry per CDR3 protein. The sample consists of about 170,000 distinct CDR3 sequences, roughly 45% of them appearing once. The chain has TRBV6-1 and TRBJ1-4, with D possibly TRBD1 on 5 matching bases. This clonotype originated in a human donor in good health. Sequencing was done on a sample of sorted CD4+, CD8+, or CD8+CD57+ T cells (not recorded which) from PBMCs. The CDR3 DNA sequence: TGTGCCAGCAGGGGACCGTATGAAAAACTGTTTTTT. Its protein is CASRGPYEKLFF.